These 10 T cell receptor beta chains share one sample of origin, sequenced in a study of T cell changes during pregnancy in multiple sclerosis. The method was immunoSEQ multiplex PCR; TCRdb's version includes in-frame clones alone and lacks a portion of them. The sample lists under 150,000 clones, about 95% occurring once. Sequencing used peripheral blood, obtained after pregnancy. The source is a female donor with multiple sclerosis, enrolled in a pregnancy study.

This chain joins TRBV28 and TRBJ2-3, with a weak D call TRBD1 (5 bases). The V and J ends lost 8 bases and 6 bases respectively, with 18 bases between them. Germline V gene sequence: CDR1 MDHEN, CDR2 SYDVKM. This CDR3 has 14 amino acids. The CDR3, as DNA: TGTGCCAGCTCCCTTTGGCCAGGGTCCGATACGCAGTATTTT. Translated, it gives CASSLWPGSDTQYF.

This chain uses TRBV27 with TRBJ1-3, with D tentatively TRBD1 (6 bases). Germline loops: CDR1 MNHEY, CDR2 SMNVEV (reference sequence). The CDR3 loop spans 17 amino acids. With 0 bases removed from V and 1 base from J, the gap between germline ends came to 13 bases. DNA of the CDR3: TGTGCCAGCAGTTTATCTCCTCTTACAGGGTCTGGAAACACCATATATTTT. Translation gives CASSLSPLTGSGNTIYF.

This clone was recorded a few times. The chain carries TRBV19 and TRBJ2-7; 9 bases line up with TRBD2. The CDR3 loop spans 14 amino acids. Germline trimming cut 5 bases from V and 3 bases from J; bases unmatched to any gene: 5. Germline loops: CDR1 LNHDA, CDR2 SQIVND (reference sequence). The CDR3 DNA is TGTGCCAGTAGTCAGACTAGCGGACTCTACGAGCAGTACTTC. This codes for CASSQTSGLYEQYF. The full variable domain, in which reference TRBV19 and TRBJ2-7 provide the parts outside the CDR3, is DGGITQSPKYLFRKEGQNVTLSCEQNLNHDAMYWYRQDPGQGLRLIYYSQIVNDFQKGDIAEGYSVSREKKESFPLTVTSAQKNPTAFYLCASSQTSGLYEQYFGPGTRLTVT.

The CDR3 DNA follows: TGTGCCACCAGCACAAGACTAGCCGTCTACGAGCAGTACTTC. It translates to CATSTRLAVYEQYF. V usage is TRBV15 and J usage is TRBJ2-7, with 7 bases matching TRBD2. The junction had 6 bases not matched to a gene; V was cut back by 4 bases and J by 3 bases. CDR1 is LNHNV, CDR2 YYDKDF, per germline (reference sequence). There are 14 residues in the CDR3.

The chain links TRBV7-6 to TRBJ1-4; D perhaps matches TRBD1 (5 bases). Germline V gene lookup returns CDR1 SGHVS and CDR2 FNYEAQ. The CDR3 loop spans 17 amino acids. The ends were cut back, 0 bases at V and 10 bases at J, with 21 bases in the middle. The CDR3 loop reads CASSLAVGRGDRGKLFF. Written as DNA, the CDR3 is TGTGCCAGCAGCTTAGCGGTCGGGAGGGGAGATAGAGGAAAACTGTTTTTT.

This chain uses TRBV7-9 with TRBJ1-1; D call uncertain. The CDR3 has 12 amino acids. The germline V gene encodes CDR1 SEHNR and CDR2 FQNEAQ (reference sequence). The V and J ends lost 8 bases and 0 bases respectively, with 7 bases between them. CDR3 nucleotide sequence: TGTGCCAGCCGCCCTATGAACACTGAAGCTTTCTTT. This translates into CASRPMNTEAFF. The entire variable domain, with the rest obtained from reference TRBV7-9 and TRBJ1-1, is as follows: DTGVSQNPRHKITKRGQNVTFRCDPISEHNRLYWYRQTLGQGPEFLTYFQNEAQLEKSRLLSDRFSAERPKGSFSTLEIQRTEQGDSAMYLCASRPMNTEAFFGQGTRLTVV.

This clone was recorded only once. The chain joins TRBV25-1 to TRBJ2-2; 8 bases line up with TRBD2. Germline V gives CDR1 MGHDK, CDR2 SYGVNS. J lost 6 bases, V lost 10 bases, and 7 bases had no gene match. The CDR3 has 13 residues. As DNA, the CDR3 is TGTGCCACCGAAAGCGGGAGCGCCGGGGAGCTGTTTTTT. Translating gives CATESGSAGELFF.

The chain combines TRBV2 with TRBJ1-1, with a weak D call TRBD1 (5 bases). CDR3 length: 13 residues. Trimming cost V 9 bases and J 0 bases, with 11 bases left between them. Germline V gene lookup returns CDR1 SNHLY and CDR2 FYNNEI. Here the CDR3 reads CARSSGMNTEAFF. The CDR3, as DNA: TGTGCCAGGTCCTCAGGGATGAACACTGAAGCTTTCTTT.

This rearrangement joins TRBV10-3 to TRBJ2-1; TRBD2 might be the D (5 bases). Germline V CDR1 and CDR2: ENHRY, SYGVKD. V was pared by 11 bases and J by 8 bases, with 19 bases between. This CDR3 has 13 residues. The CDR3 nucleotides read TGTGCCTCCGAGGGCCAGCCCGGGGATGAGCAGTTCTTC. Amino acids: CASEGQPGDEQFF.

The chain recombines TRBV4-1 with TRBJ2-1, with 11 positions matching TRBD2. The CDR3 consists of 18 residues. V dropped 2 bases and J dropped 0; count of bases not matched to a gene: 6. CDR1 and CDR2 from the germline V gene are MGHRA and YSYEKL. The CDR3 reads CASSQSIAGGRSYNEQFF. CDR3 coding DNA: TGCGCCAGCAGCCAATCCATAGCGGGAGGGCGCTCCTACAATGAGCAGTTCTTC.